This T cell receptor (beta chain) came from a study of T cells in Graves' hyperthyroidism and ophthalmopathy. As for the study in general: Before treatment of any kind, peripheral blood was taken at initial diagnosis. Study-wide results and limits: The model anticipated ophthalmopathy a median approximately 6.6 months pre-onset.

Uncontrolled infection, other autoimmune disease, pregnancy and lactation each barred patients from inclusion. The diagnostic basis comprised clinical symptoms, serum thyroxine and TRAb, thyroid ultrasound and orbital computed tomography. From RNA transcripts, TCR beta CDR3 regions were amplified. TCR CDR3 underwent first-round RT-PCR with the HTBI primer set. TCRdb reprocessed the multiplex PCR reads via MiXCR and lists one record per CDR3 protein. The repertoire holds 700,000 or so distinct CDR3 sequences, with approximately 16% as singletons. Germline CDR1 and CDR2: LGHDT and YNNKEL (reference sequence). The CDR3 covers 15 residues. The V and J ends lost 4 bases and 4 bases, in that order; junction bases with no gene match: 4. This clonotype appeared a few times. The antigen is unknown.

The chain has TRBV3-1 and TRBJ2-2; 9 nucleotides align to TRBD1. Sample: blood. The TCR comes from a young man with Graves' hyperthyroidism. The CDR3 DNA follows: TGTGCCAGCAGCCGAGACAGGGGGAGCACCGGGGAGCTGTTTTTT. This translates into CASSRDRGSTGELFF.